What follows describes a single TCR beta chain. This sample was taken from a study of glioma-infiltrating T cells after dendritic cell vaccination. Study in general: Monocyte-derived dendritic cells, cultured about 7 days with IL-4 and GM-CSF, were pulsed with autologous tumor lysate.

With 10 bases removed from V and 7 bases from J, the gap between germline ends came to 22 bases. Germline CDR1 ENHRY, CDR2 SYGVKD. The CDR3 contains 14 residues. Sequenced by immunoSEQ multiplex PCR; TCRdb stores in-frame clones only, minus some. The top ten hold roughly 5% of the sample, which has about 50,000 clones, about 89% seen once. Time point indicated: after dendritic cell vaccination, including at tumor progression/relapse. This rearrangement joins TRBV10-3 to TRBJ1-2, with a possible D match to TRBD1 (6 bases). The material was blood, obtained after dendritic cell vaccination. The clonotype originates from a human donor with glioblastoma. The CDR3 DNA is TGTGCCACGCAAAACTCTAAGGGGGTGATTGGCTACACCTTC. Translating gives CATQNSKGVIGYTF.